This TCR beta chain was captured by sequencing in a study of neurological immune-mediated disorders. For the unsorted libraries, 2 million PBMCs stored at -80 C served as input. A 10-nucleotide random UMI tagged transcripts in template-switch 5'RACE cDNA synthesis. Sequencing of 15-18 subjects in each run yielded over 170 million TCR-beta sequences. A single record per CDR3 protein comes from TCRdb applying MiXCR to the 5' RACE reads. This table holds roughly 48,000 distinct CDR3 sequences, around 25% found once. The germline CDR1 and CDR2 sequences are MNHEY and SVGAGI. The CDR3 extends over 13 amino acids. V was shortened by 7 bases and J by 10 bases, with 19 bases between the two germline ends. Findings and caveats of the study: None of the CDR3 amino acid sequences found in expanded clones was shared across subjects. This suggests that the TCR-beta repertoires were private in all groups.

This clonotype has more than one count but fewer than ten. No antigen is known for it. Specimen: PBMCs. V gene TRBV6-5 combines with J gene TRBJ2-5; tentatively, D is TRBD1 or TRBD2 (5 bases each). This receptor was identified in a woman in her 70s in good health. For the CDR3, the DNA is TGTGCCAGCACTCAGAAGGAGCAGGGAGACCAGTACTTC. Translation gives CASTQKEQGDQYF.